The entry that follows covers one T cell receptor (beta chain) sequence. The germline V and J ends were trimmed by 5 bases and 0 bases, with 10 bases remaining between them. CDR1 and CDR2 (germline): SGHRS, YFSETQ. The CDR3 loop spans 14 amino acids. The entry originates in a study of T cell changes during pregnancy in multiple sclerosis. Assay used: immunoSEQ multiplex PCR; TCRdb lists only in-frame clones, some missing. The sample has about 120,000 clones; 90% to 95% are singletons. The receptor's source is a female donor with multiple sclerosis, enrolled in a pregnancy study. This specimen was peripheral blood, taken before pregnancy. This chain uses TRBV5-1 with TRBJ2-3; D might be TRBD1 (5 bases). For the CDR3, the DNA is TGCGCCAGCAGGGTGGACACTAGCACAGATACGCAGTATTTT. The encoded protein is CASRVDTSTDTQYF.